This TCR beta chain derives from a study of early T cells in non-severe SARS-CoV-2 infection. Study-level background: Sequenced material consisted of bulk RNA (from unsorted whole blood), and chains were unpaired.

This clonotype was seen a handful of times. Antigen specificity is unknown. Individually, cDNA molecules had unique molecular identifiers attached to them. TCRdb reprocessed the 5' RACE reads with MiXCR, giving one entry per CDR3 protein. The data show approximately 62,000 distinct CDR3 sequences, with 9.5% to 15% seen just once and less than 4.5% held by the top ten. Study-wide results and limits: Database matching using VDJdb favored anti-spike CD8 responses, with private and CD4 specificities left missing.

Trimming stripped 7 bases from V and 3 bases from J, with 13 bases between. Per germline, CDR1 MDHEN and CDR2 SYDVKM. This CDR3 comprises 13 residues. The chain couples TRBV28 to TRBJ2-7; D possibly uses TRBD1 or TRBD2 (5 bases each). This TCR was sampled from an adult who was a healthcare worker with PCR-confirmed SARS-CoV-2 infection or an uninfected control (not recorded which). The sequenced material came from whole blood. This chain's CDR3 is CASTGAGRYEQYF. For the CDR3, the DNA is TGTGCCAGCACCGGGGCAGGGCGCTACGAGCAGTACTTC. Based on the CDR3 plus reference TRBV28 and TRBJ2-7, the full variable domain is DVKVTQSSRYLVKRTGEKVFLECVQDMDHENMFWYRQDPGLGLRLIYFSYDVKMKEKGDIPEGYSVSREKKERFSLILESASTNQTSMYLCASTGAGRYEQYFGPGTRLTVT.